One T cell receptor beta chain is described in this entry. This sample stems from a study of identical twins. TCRdb recomputed calls from the 5' RACE reads with MiXCR, one row per CDR3 protein. Of roughly 720,000 distinct CDR3 sequences in the sample, 15% to 20% are singletons; the top ten hold less than 15%. These data were also filed under a second study, of T cells expressing NK-cell markers. Turning to that study: Among eight sequenced donors, seven carried HCMV seropositivity while one was seronegative. An anti-gamma-delta TCR antibody was added in several experiments. It restricted sorting to alpha-beta TCR-expressing T cells.

The TCR sequence derives from a woman aged 18-35 years in good health. Sequencing used PBMCs.

The CDR3 here is CAISARGLIGETQYF. The CDR3 coding sequence is TGTGCCATCAGTGCTCGGGGTCTAATCGGAGAGACCCAGTACTTC. The chain has TRBV10-3 and TRBJ2-5; a weak D match, TRBD2 (5 bases). Germline assignment: CDR1 ENHRY and CDR2 SYGVKD. The CDR3 has 15 amino acids. Trimming took 4 bases from V and 4 from J, leaving 16 bases between them.